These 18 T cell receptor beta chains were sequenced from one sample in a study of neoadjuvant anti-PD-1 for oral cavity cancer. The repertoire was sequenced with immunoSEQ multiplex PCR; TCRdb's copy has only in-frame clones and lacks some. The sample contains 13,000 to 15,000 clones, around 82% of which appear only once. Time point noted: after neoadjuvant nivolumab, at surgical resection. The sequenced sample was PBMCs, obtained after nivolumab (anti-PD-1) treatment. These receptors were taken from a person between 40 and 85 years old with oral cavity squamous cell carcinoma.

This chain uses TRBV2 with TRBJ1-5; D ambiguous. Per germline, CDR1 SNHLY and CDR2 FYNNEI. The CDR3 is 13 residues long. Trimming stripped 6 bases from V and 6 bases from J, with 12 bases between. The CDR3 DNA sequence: TGTGCCAGCAGGGGCCCCTGGGCTCAGCCCCAGCATTTT. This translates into CASRGPWAQPQHF.

CDR3 bases: TGTGCCAGCAGCCACCCCTCAAACAACGAGCAGTACTTC. This encodes CASSHPSNNEQYF. The chain is built from TRBV11-2 and TRBJ2-7, with no clear D. V was trimmed by 5 bases and J by 5 bases, leaving 13 bases between them. Germline V gene lookup returns CDR1 SGHAT and CDR2 FQNNGV. This CDR3 has 13 amino acids.

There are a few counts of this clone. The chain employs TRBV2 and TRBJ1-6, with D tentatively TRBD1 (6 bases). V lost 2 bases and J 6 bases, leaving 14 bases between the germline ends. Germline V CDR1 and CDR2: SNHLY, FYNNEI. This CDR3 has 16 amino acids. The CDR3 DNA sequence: TGTGCCAGCAGTGAAAGGGGGGCAGGACGTAATTCACCCCTCCACTTT. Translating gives CASSERGAGRNSPLHF.

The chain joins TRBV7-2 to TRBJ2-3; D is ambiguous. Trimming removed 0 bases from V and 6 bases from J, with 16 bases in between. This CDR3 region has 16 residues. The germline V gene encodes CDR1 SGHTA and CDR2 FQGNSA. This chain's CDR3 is CASSLALVGIADTQYF. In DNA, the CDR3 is TGTGCCAGCAGCTTAGCGTTGGTGGGGATTGCGGATACGCAGTATTTT.

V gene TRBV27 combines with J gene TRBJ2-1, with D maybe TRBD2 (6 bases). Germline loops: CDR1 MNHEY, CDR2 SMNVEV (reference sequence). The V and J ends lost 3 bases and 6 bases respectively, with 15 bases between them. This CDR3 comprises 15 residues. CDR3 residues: CASSFWGVVVNEQFF. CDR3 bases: TGTGCCAGCAGTTTTTGGGGGGTAGTAGTCAATGAGCAGTTCTTC.

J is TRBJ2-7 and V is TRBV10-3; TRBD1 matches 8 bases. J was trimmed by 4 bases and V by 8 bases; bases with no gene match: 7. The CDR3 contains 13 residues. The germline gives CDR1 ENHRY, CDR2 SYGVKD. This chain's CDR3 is CAIGGQGVYEQYF. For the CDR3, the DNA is TGTGCCATCGGCGGACAGGGCGTTTACGAGCAGTACTTC.

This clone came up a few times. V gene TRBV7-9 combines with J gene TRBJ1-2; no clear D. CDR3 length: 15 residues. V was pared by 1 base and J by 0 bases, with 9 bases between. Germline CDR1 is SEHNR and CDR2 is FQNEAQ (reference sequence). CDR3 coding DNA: TGTGCCAGCAGCTTAGGTCACAGTCCTAACTATGGCTACACCTTC. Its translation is CASSLGHSPNYGYTF.

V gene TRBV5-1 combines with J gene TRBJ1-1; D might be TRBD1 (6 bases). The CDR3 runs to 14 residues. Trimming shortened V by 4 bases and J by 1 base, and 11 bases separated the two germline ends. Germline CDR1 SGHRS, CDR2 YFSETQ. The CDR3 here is CASSAGQPNTEAFF. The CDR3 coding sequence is TGCGCCAGCAGCGCCGGACAGCCGAACACTGAAGCTTTCTTT.

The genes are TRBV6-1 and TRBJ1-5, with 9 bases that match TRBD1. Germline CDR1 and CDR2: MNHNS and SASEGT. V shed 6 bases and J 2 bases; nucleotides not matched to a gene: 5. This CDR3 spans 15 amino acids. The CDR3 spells CASRETGGRNQPQHF. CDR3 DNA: TGTGCCAGCAGGGAGACAGGGGGGCGCAATCAGCCCCAGCATTTT.

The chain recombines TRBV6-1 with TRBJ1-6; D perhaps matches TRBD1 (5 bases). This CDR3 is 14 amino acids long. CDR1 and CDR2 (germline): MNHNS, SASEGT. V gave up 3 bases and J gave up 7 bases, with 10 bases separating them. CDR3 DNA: TGTGCCAGCAGTGACGGGACGAGGAATTCACCCCTCCACTTT. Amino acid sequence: CASSDGTRNSPLHF.

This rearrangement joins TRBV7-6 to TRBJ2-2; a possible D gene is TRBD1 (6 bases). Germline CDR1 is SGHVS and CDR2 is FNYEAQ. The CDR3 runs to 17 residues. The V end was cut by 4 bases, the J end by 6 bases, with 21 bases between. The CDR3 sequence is CASSYHRDKGTAGELFF. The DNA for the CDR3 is TGTGCCAGCAGCTATCACCGGGACAAGGGTACCGCCGGGGAGCTGTTTTTT.

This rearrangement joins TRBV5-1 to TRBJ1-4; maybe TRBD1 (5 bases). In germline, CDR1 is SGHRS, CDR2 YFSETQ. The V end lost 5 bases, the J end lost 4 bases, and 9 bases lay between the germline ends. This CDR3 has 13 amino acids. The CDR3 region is CASSAGNNEKLFF. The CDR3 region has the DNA TGCGCCAGCAGTGCAGGGAATAATGAAAAACTGTTTTTT.

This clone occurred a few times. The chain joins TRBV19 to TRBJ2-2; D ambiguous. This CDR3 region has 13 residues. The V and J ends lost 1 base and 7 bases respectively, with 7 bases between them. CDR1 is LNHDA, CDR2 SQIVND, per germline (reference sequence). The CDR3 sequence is CASSIVENGELFF. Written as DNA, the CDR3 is TGTGCCAGTAGTATAGTTGAGAACGGGGAGCTGTTTTTT.

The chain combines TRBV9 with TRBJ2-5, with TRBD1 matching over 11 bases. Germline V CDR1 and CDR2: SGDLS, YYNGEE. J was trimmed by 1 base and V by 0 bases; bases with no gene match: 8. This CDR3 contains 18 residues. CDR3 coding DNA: TGTGCCAGCAGCGTAGAGGACAGGGGGCCGACATTCCAAGAGACCCAGTACTTC. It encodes CASSVEDRGPTFQETQYF.

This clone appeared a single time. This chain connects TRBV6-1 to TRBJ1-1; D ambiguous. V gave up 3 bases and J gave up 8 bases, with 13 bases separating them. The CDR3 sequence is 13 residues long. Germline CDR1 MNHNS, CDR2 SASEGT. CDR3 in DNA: TGTGCCAGCAGTGACAAGTGGACGGCAGAAGCTTTCTTT. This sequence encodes CASSDKWTAEAFF.

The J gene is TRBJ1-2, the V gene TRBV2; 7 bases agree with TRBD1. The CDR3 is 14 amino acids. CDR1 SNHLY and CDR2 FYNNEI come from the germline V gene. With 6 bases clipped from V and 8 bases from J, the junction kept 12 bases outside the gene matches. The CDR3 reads CASSGNTGVRGYTF. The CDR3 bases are TGTGCCAGCAGCGGGAATACAGGGGTGCGAGGCTACACCTTC.

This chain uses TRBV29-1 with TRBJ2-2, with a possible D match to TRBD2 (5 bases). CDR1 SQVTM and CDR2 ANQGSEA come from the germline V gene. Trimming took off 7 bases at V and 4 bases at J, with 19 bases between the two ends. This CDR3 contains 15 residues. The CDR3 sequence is CSGKDGAGRTGELFF. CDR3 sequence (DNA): TGCAGCGGCAAGGACGGCGCGGGTCGCACCGGGGAGCTGTTTTTT.

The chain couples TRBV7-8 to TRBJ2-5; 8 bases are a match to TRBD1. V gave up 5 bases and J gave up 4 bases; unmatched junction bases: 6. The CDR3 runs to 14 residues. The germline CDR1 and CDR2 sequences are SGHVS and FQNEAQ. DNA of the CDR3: TGTGCCAGCAGCGACGACAGGGGTAGAGAGACCCAGTACTTC. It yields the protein CASSDDRGRETQYF.